Listed below are T cell receptor beta chains from one sample, sequenced in a study of blood T cell repertoires in COVID-19. The assay was immunoSEQ multiplex PCR, and TCRdb's table has in-frame clones only and misses some. The data hold 120,000 or so clones, with around 90% observed a single time. Source material: peripheral blood. The source is a woman in her forties or fifties with active or convalescent COVID-19. The CDR3 runs from the conserved cysteine through the conserved F or W. A D gene is named only where the DNA matches it firmly. A row's size may be missing; if present it is once, few, many or a size class.

NA	NA	TRBV5-1	TRBJ2-3	TGCGCCAGCAGCTTGGACAGGACAGATACGCAGTATTTT	CASSLDRTDTQYF
NA	NA	TRBV3-1/TRBV3-2	TRBJ2-3	TGTGCCAGCAGCCAAGATGGAATGCAGGCCAACACAGATACGCAGTATTTT	CASSQDGMQANTDTQYF
TRBD2	NA	TRBV7-3	TRBJ2-2	TGTGCCAGCAGCGATGCTGGGACTAGCGGGGGACCCGGGGAGCTGTTTTTT	CASSDAGTSGGPGELFF
TRBD1	NA	TRBV27	TRBJ1-5	TGTGCCAGCAGTCAGGGACAGCCGGGCAATCAGCCCCAGCATTTT	CASSQGQPGNQPQHF
TRBD2	NA	TRBV5-6	TRBJ2-1	TGTGCCAGCAGCTTGGGGGCTAGCGGGTTCAATGAGCAGTTCTTC	CASSLGASGFNEQFF
TRBD1	NA	TRBV28	TRBJ2-3	TGTGCCAGCACCGATCTTCAGGGGGCCACAGATACGCAGTATTTT	CASTDLQGATDTQYF
NA	NA	TRBV20-1	TRBJ2-7	TGCAGTGCTAGTCAAGATCGGGAGCAGTACTTC	CSASQDREQYF
NA	NA	TRBV5-4	TRBJ2-3	TGTGCCAGCAGCTTGTACGTTGCGGATACGCAGTATTTT	CASSLYVADTQYF
NA	NA	TRBV5-4	TRBJ2-3	TGTGCCAGCAGCTTCAATTCCGATACGCAGTATTTT	CASSFNSDTQYF
NA	NA	TRBV6-5	TRBJ2-7	TGTGCCAGCGGGCTAACATCGCAGTACTTC	CASGLTSQYF
NA	NA	TRBV4-1	TRBJ2-2	TGCGCCAGCAGCCAAGATGAGGGGGTTGGCGGGGAGCTGTTTTTT	CASSQDEGVGGELFF
NA	few	TRBV5-6	TRBJ1-4	TGTGCCAGCAGCTTGGTGGCAGCGCCTAATGAAAAACTGTTTTTT	CASSLVAAPNEKLFF
TRBD1	once	TRBV11-2	TRBJ2-1	TGTGCCAGCAGCAAAACAGGGGGGTCCTACAATGAGCAGTTCTTC	CASSKTGGSYNEQFF
TRBD2	NA	TRBV11-2	TRBJ2-7	TGTGCCAGCAGCTTAGAGAGTAGCGGGAGTAACGAGCAGTACTTC	CASSLESSGSNEQYF
NA	NA	TRBV30	TRBJ1-5	TGTGCCTGGAGCCCGCCCCTGACAGGTCGTCGTCAGCCCCAGCATTTT	CAWSPPLTGRRQPQHF
NA	NA	TRBV6-6	TRBJ1-5	TGTGCCAGCAGCCCAGGCCGGCGTCCCCAGCATTTT	CASSPGRRPQHF
TRBD2	NA	TRBV18	TRBJ2-1	TGTGCCAGCTCACCCCCGGCGGGGGGTACAGGCGGGAATGAGCAGTTCTTC	CASSPPAGGTGGNEQFF
NA	NA	TRBV11-2	TRBJ2-3	TGTGCCAGCAGCTTAACCTACCGGGACTCCATACTCCGGACAGATACGCAGTATTTT	CASSLTYRDSILRTDTQYF
NA	NA	TRBV30	TRBJ2-1	TGTGCCTGGAGTCGGGGAGACTACAATGAGCAGTTCTTC	CAWSRGDYNEQFF
NA	NA	TRBV4-2	TRBJ2-7	TGTGCCAGCAGCCAAGAGAAGGTCGGGGCCTACGAGCAGTACTTC	CASSQEKVGAYEQYF
NA	NA	TRBV27	TRBJ2-2	TGTGCCAGCAGTCCCCAGCGGAGTAGGGCGGTCCGATTTAACACCGGGGAGCTGTTTTTT	CASSPQRSRAVRFNTGELFF
NA	NA	TRBV3-1/TRBV3-2	TRBJ1-2	TGTGCCAGCAGCCTAAGAGGGCAAGGCGGAAGCCGTAACTATGGCTACACCTTC	CASSLRGQGGSRNYGYTF